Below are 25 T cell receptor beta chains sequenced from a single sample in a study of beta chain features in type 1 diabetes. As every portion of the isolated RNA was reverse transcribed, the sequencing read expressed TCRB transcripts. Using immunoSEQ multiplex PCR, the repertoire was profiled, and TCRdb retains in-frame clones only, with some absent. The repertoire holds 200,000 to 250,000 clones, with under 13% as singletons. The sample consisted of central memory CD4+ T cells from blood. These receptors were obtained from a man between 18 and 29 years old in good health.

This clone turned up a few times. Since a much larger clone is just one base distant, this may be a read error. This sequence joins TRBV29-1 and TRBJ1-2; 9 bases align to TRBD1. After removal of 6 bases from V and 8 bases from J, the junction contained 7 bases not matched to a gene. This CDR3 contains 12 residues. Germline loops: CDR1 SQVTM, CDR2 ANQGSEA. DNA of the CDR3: TGCAGCGTATCCGGGACAGGGTGCGGCTACACCTTC. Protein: CSVSGTGCGYTF.

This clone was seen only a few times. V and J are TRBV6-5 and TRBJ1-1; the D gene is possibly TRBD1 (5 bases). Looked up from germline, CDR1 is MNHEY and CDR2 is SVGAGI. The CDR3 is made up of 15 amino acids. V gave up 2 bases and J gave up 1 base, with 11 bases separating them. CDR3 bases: TGTGCCAGCAGTTACGGGGGGTTCGGGAACACTGAAGCTTTCTTT. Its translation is CASSYGGFGNTEAFF.

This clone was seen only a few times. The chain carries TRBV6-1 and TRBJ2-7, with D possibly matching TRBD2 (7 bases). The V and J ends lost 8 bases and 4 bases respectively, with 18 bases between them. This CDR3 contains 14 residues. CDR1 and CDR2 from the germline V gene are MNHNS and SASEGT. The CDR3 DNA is TGTGCCAGCGGATTCGGACAGCGGGATTACGAGCAGTACTTC. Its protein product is CASGFGQRDYEQYF.

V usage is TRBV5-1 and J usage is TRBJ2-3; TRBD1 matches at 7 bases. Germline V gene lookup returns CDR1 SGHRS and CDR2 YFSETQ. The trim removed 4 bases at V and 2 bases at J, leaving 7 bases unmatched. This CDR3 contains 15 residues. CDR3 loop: CASSATTGITDTQYF. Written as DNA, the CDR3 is TGCGCCAGCAGCGCGACGACAGGGATCACAGATACGCAGTATTTT.

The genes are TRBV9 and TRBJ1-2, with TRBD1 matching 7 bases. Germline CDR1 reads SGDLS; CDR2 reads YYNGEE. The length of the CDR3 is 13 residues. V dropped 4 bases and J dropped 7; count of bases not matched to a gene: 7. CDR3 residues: CASSTGTVPGYTF. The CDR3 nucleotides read TGTGCCAGCAGCACAGGGACAGTGCCTGGCTACACCTTC.

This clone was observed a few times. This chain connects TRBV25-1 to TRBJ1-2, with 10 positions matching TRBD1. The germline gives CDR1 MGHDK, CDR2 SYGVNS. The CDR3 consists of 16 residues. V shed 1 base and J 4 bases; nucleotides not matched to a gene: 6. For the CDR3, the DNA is TGTGCCAGCAGTGAATCCGGGACAGGGGATAGCTATGGCTACACCTTC. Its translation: CASSESGTGDSYGYTF.

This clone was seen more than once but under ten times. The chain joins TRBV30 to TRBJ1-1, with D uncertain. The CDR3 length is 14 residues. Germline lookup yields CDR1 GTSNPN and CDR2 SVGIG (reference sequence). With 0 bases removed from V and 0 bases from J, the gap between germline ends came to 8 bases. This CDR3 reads CAWSVPGMNTEAFF. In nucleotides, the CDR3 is TGTGCCTGGAGTGTACCGGGCATGAACACTGAAGCTTTCTTT.

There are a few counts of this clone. The CDR3 DNA reads TGTGCCAGCAGCTCCATCAAGGGACAGGGGCATAGCAATCAGCCCCAGCATTTT. This codes for CASSSIKGQGHSNQPQHF. This chain joins TRBV5-6 and TRBJ1-5, with TRBD1 matching 10 bases. Germline V gene data show CDR1 as SGHDT and CDR2 as YYEEEE. CDR3 length equals 18 residues. V shed 3 bases, J shed 0 bases, and the junction held 9 bases outside the gene matches.

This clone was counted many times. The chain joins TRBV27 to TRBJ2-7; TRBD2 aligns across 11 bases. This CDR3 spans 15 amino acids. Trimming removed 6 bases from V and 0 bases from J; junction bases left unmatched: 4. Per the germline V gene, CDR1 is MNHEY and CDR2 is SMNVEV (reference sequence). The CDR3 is CASRRGTSGSYEQYF. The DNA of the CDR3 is TGTGCCAGCAGGAGAGGGACTAGCGGCTCCTACGAGCAGTACTTC.

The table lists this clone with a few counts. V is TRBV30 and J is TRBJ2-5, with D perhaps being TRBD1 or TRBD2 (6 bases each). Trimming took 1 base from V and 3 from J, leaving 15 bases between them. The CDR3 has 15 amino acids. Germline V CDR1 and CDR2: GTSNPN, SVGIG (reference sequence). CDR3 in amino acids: CAWSGVGGLKETQYF. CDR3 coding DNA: TGTGCCTGGAGTGGGGTGGGGGGCTTAAAAGAGACCCAGTACTTC.

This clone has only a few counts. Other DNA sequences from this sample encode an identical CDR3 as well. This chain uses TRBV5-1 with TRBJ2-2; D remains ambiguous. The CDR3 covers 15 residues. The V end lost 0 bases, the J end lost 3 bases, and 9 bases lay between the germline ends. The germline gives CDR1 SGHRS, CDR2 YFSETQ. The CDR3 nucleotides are TGCGCCAGCAGCTTGGAGGCAGGACACACCGGGGAGCTGTTTTTT. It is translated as CASSLEAGHTGELFF.

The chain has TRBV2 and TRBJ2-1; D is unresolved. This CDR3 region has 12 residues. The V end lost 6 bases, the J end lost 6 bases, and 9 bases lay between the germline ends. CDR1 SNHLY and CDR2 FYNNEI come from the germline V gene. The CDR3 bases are TGTGCCAGCAGCCAGTACTTCAATGAGCAGTTCTTC. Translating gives CASSQYFNEQFF.

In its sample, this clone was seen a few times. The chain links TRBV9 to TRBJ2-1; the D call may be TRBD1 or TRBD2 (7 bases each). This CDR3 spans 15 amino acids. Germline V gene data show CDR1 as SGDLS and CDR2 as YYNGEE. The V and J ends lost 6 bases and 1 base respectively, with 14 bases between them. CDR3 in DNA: TGTGCCAGCACCGTCCAGGGGGGGTCCTACAATGAGCAGTTCTTC. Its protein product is CASTVQGGSYNEQFF.

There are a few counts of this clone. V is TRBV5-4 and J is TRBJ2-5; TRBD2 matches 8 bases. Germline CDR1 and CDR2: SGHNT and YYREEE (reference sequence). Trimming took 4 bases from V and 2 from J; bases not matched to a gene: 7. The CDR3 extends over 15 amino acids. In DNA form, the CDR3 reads TGTGCCAGCAGCCCGTTTTCTAGCGGGCAAGAGACCCAGTACTTC. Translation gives CASSPFSSGQETQYF. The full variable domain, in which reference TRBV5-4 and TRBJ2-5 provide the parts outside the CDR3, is ETGVTQSPTHLIKTRGQQVTLRCSSQSGHNTVSWYQQALGQGPQFIFQYYREEENGRGNFPPRFSGLQFPNYSSELNVNALELDDSALYLCASSPFSSGQETQYFGPGTRLLVL.

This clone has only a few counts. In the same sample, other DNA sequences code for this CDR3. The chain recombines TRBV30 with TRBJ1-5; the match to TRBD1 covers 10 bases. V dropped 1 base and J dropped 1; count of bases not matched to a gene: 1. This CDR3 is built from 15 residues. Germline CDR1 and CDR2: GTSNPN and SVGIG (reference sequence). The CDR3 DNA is TGTGCCTGGAGTGGGACAGGGGGGAGCAATCAGCCCCAGCATTTT. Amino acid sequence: CAWSGTGGSNQPQHF.

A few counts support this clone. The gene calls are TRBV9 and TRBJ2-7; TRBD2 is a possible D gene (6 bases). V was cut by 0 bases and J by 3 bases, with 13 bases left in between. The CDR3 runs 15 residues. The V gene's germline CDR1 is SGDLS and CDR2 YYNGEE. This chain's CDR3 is CASSVEGGKGYEQYF. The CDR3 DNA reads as TGTGCCAGCAGCGTAGAGGGCGGGAAGGGCTACGAGCAGTACTTC.

The CDR3 DNA is TGTGCCAGCAGCGTAGCGAGAGGCAGGGCTGGGGCCAACGTCCTGACTTTC. This codes for CASSVARGRAGANVLTF. The chain couples TRBV9 to TRBJ2-6, with a tentative D call TRBD1 (5 bases). CDR1 SGDLS and CDR2 YYNGEE come from the germline V gene. This CDR3 region has 17 residues. Trimming left V 0 bases short and J 2 bases short, with 12 bases between.

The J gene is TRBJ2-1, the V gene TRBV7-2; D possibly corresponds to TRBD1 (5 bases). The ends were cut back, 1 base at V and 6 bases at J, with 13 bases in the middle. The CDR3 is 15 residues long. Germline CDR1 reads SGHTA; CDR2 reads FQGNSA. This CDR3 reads CASSLGVGVSNEQFF. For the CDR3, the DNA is TGTGCCAGCAGCTTAGGGGTAGGGGTAAGCAATGAGCAGTTCTTC.

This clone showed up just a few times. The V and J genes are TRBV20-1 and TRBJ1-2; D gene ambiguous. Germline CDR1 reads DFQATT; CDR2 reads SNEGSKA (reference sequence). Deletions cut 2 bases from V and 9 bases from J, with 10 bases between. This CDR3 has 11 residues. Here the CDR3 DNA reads TGCAGTGCTAGATTGGGAAGGAGCTACACCTTC. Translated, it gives CSARLGRSYTF.

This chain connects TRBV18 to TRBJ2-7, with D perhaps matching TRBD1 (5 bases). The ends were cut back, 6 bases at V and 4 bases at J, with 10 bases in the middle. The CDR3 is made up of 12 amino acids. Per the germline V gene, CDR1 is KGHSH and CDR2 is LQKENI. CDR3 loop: CASSLRGYEQYF. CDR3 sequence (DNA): TGTGCCAGCTCCCTTAGGGGTTACGAGCAGTACTTC.

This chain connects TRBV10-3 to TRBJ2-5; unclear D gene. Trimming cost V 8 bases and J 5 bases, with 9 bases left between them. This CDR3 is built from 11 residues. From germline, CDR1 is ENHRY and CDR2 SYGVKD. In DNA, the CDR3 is TGTGCCATCTCAACACGGGAGACCCAGTACTTC. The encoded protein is CAISTRETQYF.

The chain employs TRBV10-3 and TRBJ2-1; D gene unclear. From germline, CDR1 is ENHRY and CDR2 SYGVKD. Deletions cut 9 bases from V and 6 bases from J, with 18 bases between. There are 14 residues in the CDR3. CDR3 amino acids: CAIQGGLQSNEQFF. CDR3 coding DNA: TGTGCCATACAAGGCGGCCTACAGAGCAATGAGCAGTTCTTC.

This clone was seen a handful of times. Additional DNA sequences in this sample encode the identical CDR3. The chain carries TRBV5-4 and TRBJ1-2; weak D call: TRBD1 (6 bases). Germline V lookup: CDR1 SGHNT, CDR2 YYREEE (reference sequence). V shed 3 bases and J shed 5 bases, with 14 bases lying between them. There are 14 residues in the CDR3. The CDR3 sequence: CASSSYRARYGYTF. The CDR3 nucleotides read TGTGCCAGCAGCTCCTACAGGGCTAGGTATGGCTACACCTTC.

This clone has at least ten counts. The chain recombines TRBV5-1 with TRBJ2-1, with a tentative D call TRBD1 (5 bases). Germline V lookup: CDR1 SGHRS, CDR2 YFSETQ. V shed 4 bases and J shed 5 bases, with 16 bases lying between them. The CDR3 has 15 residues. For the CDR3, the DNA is TGCGCCAGCAGCCCGAGGCCAGTGGACAACAATGAGCAGTTCTTC. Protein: CASSPRPVDNNEQFF.

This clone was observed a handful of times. The CDR3 DNA reads TGCAGCGTTGAAGATAGCAGGGTTGGAAACACCATATATTTT. Its translation is CSVEDSRVGNTIYF. V gene TRBV29-1 combines with J gene TRBJ1-3, with D possibly TRBD1 on 5 matching bases. Trimming shortened V by 0 bases and J by 3 bases, and 9 bases separated the two germline ends. CDR1 and CDR2 from the germline V gene are SQVTM and ANQGSEA. This CDR3 is built from 14 residues. The full variable domain, its missing parts supplied by reference TRBV29-1 and TRBJ1-3, is SAVISQKPSRDICQRGTSLTIQCQVDSQVTMMFWYRQQPGQSLTLIATANQGSEATYESGFVIDKFPISRPNLTFSTLTVSNMSPEDSSIYLCSVEDSRVGNTIYFGEGSWLTVV.